This TCR beta chain came from a study of cytotoxic CD8 clonotypes in ibrutinib-treated CLL. Some clones are missing from TCRdb's copy, which holds only in-frame ones; the method was immunoSEQ multiplex PCR. The table shows around 15,000 clones, with approximately 80% occurring only once. Germline V gives CDR1 MDHEN, CDR2 SYDVKM. CDR3 length equals 16 residues. V shed 7 bases and J 5 bases; nucleotides not matched to a gene: 14. The clonotype comes from a human donor with chronic lymphocytic leukemia. The source was PBMCs, collected before ibrutinib treatment. The chain links TRBV28 to TRBJ2-1; 7 positions agree with TRBD1. DNA of the CDR3: TGTGCCAGCAATTCCGCCGGGACAGCAGGGAACAATGAGCAGTTCTTC. Translation gives CASNSAGTAGNNEQFF.